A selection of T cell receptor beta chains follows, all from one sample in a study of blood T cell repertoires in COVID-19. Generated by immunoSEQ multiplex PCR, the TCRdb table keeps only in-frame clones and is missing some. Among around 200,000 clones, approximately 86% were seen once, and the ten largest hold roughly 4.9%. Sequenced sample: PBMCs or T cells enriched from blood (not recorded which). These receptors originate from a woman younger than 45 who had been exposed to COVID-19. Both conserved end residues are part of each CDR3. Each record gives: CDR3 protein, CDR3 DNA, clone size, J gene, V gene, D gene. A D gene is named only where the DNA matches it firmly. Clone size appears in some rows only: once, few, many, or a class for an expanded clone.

CAISDKGGVNTEAFF,TGTGCCATCAGTGACAAGGGAGGGGTAAACACTGAAGCTTTCTTT,many,TRBJ1-1,TRBV10-3,.
CASSFSSGRNEQFF,TGCGCCAGCAGCTTTAGTTCAGGGCGAAATGAGCAGTTCTTC,once,TRBJ2-1,TRBV5-1,.
CASSTQTELYGYTF,TGTGCCAGCAGCACCCAGACAGAGCTCTATGGCTACACCTTC,.,TRBJ1-2,TRBV7-9,.
CAWDGKRGTGELFF,TGTGCCTGGGACGGCAAAAGGGGGACCGGGGAGCTGTTTTTT,.,TRBJ2-2,TRBV7-9,.
CASSYYVGGDLFF,TGTGCCAGCAGTTACTACGTTGGAGGAGACCTGTTTTTT,.,TRBJ1-4,TRBV6-5,.
CAWRSSVHEQYF,TGTGCCTGGAGGTCTAGCGTACACGAGCAGTACTTC,.,TRBJ2-7,TRBV30,.
CASHGGGRQFF,TGTGCCAGCCACGGCGGGGGGCGGCAGTTCTTC,few,TRBJ2-1,TRBV14,TRBD2
CAWSRRVSGELFF,TGTGCCTGGAGCCGGAGAGTATCCGGGGAGCTGTTTTTT,.,TRBJ2-2,TRBV30,.
CASSRTGTVQYRYGYTF,TGTGCCAGCAGCCGAACCGGGACAGTACAGTACCGTTATGGCTACACCTTC,.,TRBJ1-2,TRBV11-2,TRBD1
CASSSGQGNEQFF,TGTGCCAGCAGTAGCGGACAGGGGAATGAGCAGTTCTTC,.,TRBJ2-1,TRBV7-3,TRBD1
CASHPQGGFNTGELFF,TGCGCCAGCCATCCCCAGGGTGGGTTTAACACCGGGGAGCTGTTTTTT,.,TRBJ2-2,TRBV5-1,.
CSVHPDTEAFF,TGCAGCGTCCACCCGGACACTGAAGCTTTCTTT,.,TRBJ1-1,TRBV29-1,.
CASSLGARDYYGYTF,TGTGCCAGCAGCCTGGGTGCCCGGGACTACTATGGCTACACCTTC,few,TRBJ1-2,TRBV3-1/TRBV3-2,.
CASSDIRTGPAYSGNTIYF,TGTGCCAGCAGCGATATTAGGACAGGGCCTGCTTACTCTGGAAACACCATATATTTT,.,TRBJ1-3,TRBV11-2,TRBD1
CASSQGAYEQYF,TGTGCCAGCAGCCAGGGGGCTTACGAGCAGTACTTC,.,TRBJ2-7,TRBV6-2/TRBV6-3,TRBD1
CASSASRQPQHF,TGTGCCAGCAGCGCCTCCCGGCAGCCCCAGCATTTT,few,TRBJ1-5,TRBV5-6,.
CASSQGRGNNYGYTF,TGTGCCAGCAGCCAAGGCAGGGGAAACAACTATGGCTACACCTTC,.,TRBJ1-2,TRBV4-2,.
CAIMIQGTDTQYF,TGTGCCATCATGATACAGGGCACAGATACGCAGTATTTT,once,TRBJ2-3,TRBV10-3,.
CASSRPGNEKLFF,TGTGCCAGCAGTCGTCCGGGTAATGAAAAACTGTTTTTT,.,TRBJ1-4,TRBV25-1,.
CASSLVVAGDTEAFF,TGCGCCAGCAGCTTGGTTGTCGCAGGGGACACTGAAGCTTTCTTT,.,TRBJ1-1,TRBV5-1,.
CASSPPSRRDEQYF,TGTGCCAGCTCACCACCATCCCGCCGCGACGAGCAGTACTTC,.,TRBJ2-7,TRBV18,.
CASSLRQGVNTEAFF,TGCGCCAGCAGCTTAAGACAGGGGGTGAACACTGAAGCTTTCTTT,many,TRBJ1-1,TRBV5-1,TRBD1
CASSKKREATLPASYGYTF,TGTGCCAGCAGCAAAAAAAGGGAGGCCACCTTGCCCGCATCCTATGGCTACACCTTC,.,TRBJ1-2,TRBV21-1,.
CASTPLMRFSGNTIYF,TGTGCCAGTACCCCCCTGATGCGGTTCTCTGGAAACACCATATATTTT,.,TRBJ1-3,TRBV19,.